A single sample is the source of the 19 T cell receptor beta chains below, sequenced in a study of OX40 agonist ivuxolimab in advanced cancers. Sequencing was performed with immunoSEQ multiplex PCR; in TCRdb, only in-frame clones are kept and a portion is missing. The table lists about 27,000 clones, 70% to 90% of them singletons. Sequences were derived from CD4+ or CD8+ T cells sorted from blood, sampled in a trial of the OX40 agonist ivuxolimab. The receptors originated from an adult with an advanced solid tumor such as melanoma, head and neck, liver or kidney cancer.

This clone was detected only once. The rearrangement links TRBV6-1 to TRBJ1-1, with no clear D. The CDR3 contains 13 residues. With 3 bases removed from V and 6 bases from J, the gap between germline ends came to 11 bases. Germline CDR1 is MNHNS and CDR2 is SASEGT. The CDR3 DNA reads TGTGCCAGCAGTGATTTTGATTCGGCTGAAGCTTTCTTT. It translates to CASSDFDSAEAFF.

The V gene is TRBV6-5, the J gene TRBJ1-2; D might be TRBD1 (6 bases). This CDR3 is 16 amino acids long. Germline V CDR1 and CDR2: MNHEY, SVGAGI. Trimming cost V 2 bases and J 2 bases, with 15 bases left between them. CDR3: CASSYEPITGNYGYTF. The CDR3 DNA sequence: TGTGCCAGCAGTTACGAGCCTATAACAGGGAACTATGGCTACACCTTC.

This clone was counted only a few times. V gene TRBV6-5 combines with J gene TRBJ1-1; D uncertain. Germline V gene data show CDR1 as MNHEY and CDR2 as SVGAGI. This CDR3 has 13 amino acids. The ends were cut back, 0 bases at V and 7 bases at J, with 9 bases in the middle. The CDR3 region has the DNA TGTGCCAGCAGTTACTCGAAGAGGCTTGAAGCTTTCTTT. This codes for CASSYSKRLEAFF.

The chain is built from TRBV27 and TRBJ2-7, with D possibly matching TRBD2 (6 bases). Germline V gene data show CDR1 as MNHEY and CDR2 as SMNVEV (reference sequence). The CDR3 consists of 13 residues. With 5 bases removed from V and 7 bases from J, the gap between germline ends came to 15 bases. The CDR3 DNA is TGTGCCAGCAGTAAACGGGACTGGGGGGAGCAGTACTTC. It translates to CASSKRDWGEQYF.

About this clone: A much larger clone differs by one base, so this may be a read error. V and J are TRBV27 and TRBJ1-2; no firm D call. The CDR3 runs to 15 residues. Trimming removed 4 bases from V and 3 bases from J, with 15 bases in between. Looked up from germline, CDR1 is MNHEY and CDR2 is SMNVEV (reference sequence). The DNA of the CDR3 is TGTGCCAGCAGTTCCGGCCCCCCGAGACACTATGGCTACACCTTC. This encodes CASSSGPPRHYGYTF.

This rearrangement joins TRBV18 to TRBJ1-2; possibly TRBD1 for D (6 bases). From germline, CDR1 is KGHSH and CDR2 LQKENI. The V and J ends lost 2 bases and 6 bases respectively, with 16 bases between them. CDR3 length equals 15 residues. In DNA, the CDR3 is TGTGCCAGCTCACCAATCGGGGGCAGCATGGATGGCTACACCTTC. Residues: CASSPIGGSMDGYTF.

This chain uses TRBV11-1 with TRBJ2-7; TRBD2 matches 7 bases. Per the germline V gene, CDR1 is SGHAT and CDR2 is FQDESV (reference sequence). CDR3 size: 15 residues. The V segment lost 5 bases and the J segment 5 bases; nucleotides outside the gene matches: 12. In nucleotides, the CDR3 is TGTGCCAGCAGCCTCACTCGGGGGGTCAGGGACGAGCAGTACTTC. It codes for CASSLTRGVRDEQYF.

This chain connects TRBV27 to TRBJ1-5, with TRBD1 matching 7 bases. The CDR3 runs to 14 residues. With 5 bases clipped from V and 1 base from J, the junction kept 2 bases outside the gene matches. Germline CDR1 MNHEY, CDR2 SMNVEV (reference sequence). CDR3 coding DNA: TGTGCCAGCAGTCAACAGGGGAGCAATCAGCCCCAGCATTTT. Translating it yields CASSQQGSNQPQHF.

The chain links TRBV7-9 to TRBJ2-1; tentatively, D is TRBD2 (6 bases). Trimming cost V 4 bases and J 3 bases, with 10 bases left between them. The CDR3 spans 14 residues. CDR1 and CDR2 from the germline V gene are SEHNR and FQNEAQ (reference sequence). CDR3 protein: CASSSSAYYNEQFF. As DNA, the CDR3 is TGTGCCAGCAGCTCTAGCGCCTACTACAATGAGCAGTTCTTC.

The chain is built from TRBV28 and TRBJ1-2; 12 nucleotides align to TRBD1. Germline trimming cut 2 bases from V and 5 bases from J; bases unmatched to any gene: 9. This CDR3 is 17 amino acids long. Germline CDR1 and CDR2: MDHEN and SYDVKM. CDR3 sequence reads: CASSLPPPGQGAYGYTF. DNA of the CDR3: TGTGCCAGCAGTTTACCCCCTCCGGGACAGGGGGCATATGGCTACACCTTC.

The chain combines TRBV7-9 with TRBJ2-2, with D perhaps TRBD1 (5 bases). This CDR3 is 15 amino acids long. Trimming took 5 bases from V and 6 from J, leaving 16 bases between them. CDR1 is SEHNR and CDR2 is FQNEAQ in the germline V gene (reference sequence). CDR3 in DNA: TGTGCCAGCAGCGGGGCAGGGATACGGCCCGGGGAGCTGTTTTTT. The encoded protein is CASSGAGIRPGELFF. The entire variable domain, with the rest obtained from reference TRBV7-9 and TRBJ2-2, is as follows: DTGVSQNPRHKITKRGQNVTFRCDPISEHNRLYWYRQTLGQGPEFLTYFQNEAQLEKSRLLSDRFSAERPKGSFSTLEIQRTEQGDSAMYLCASSGAGIRPGELFFGEGSRLTVL.

The rearrangement uses TRBV21-1 and TRBJ2-5; TRBD2, as called in the table, went unchecked against the DNA. TRBV21-1 is a listed pseudogene. This CDR3 is built from 16 residues. CDR3 sequence reads: CASIGTSGGASETQYF. CDR3 nucleotide sequence: TGTGCCAGCATCGGGACTAGCGGGGGGGCCTCGGAGACCCAGTACTTC.

The V call is TRBV23-1, the J call TRBJ1-5, with a possible D match to TRBD1 (5 bases). TRBV23-1 is assigned to the ORF class and has an uncertain function. This CDR3 has 17 amino acids. V was clipped by 3 bases and J by 0 bases, with 15 bases between them. The CDR3 DNA reads as TGCGCCAGCAGTCATTCCACAGGCGTATATAGCAATCAGCCCCAGCATTTT. This sequence encodes CASSHSTGVYSNQPQHF.

V is TRBV7-3 and J is TRBJ2-3; D ambiguous. Germline lookup yields CDR1 SGHTA and CDR2 FQGTGA. The CDR3 totals 14 residues. V was shortened by 1 base and J by 2 bases, with 7 bases between the two germline ends. CDR3 DNA: TGTGCCAGCAGCTTAAGCGTCACCACAGATACGCAGTATTTT. Its protein is CASSLSVTTDTQYF.

The J gene is TRBJ1-4, the V gene TRBV27; D unclear. The germline V gene encodes CDR1 MNHEY and CDR2 SMNVEV (reference sequence). CDR3 length equals 14 residues. Trimming shortened V by 3 bases and J by 8 bases, and 13 bases separated the two germline ends. CDR3 nucleotide sequence: TGTGCCAGCAGTTTGAAGGGTTGGAGGGAAAAACTGTTTTTT. It yields the protein CASSLKGWREKLFF. Full variable domain (remainder filled in from reference TRBV27 and TRBJ1-4): EAQVTQNPRYLITVTGKKLTVTCSQNMNHEYMSWYRQDPGLGLRQIYYSMNVEVTDKGDVPEGYKVSRKEKRNFPLILESPSPNQTSLYFCASSLKGWREKLFFGSGTQLSVL.

This chain connects TRBV2 to TRBJ2-7, with D maybe TRBD1 (6 bases). The CDR3 covers 11 residues. In germline, CDR1 is SNHLY, CDR2 FYNNEI. CDR3 region: CEGRGFYEQYF. In DNA form, the CDR3 reads TGTGAAGGCAGGGGATTCTACGAGCAGTACTTC.

This clone came up a few times. The gene calls are TRBV10-3 and TRBJ1-1; D is unclear. This CDR3 has 13 residues. Germline values: CDR1 ENHRY, CDR2 SYGVKD. V lost 3 bases, J lost 4 bases, and 9 bases lay in between. CDR3 nucleotides: TGTGCCATCAGTGAAGCCAGTGGCACTGAAGCTTTCTTT. It yields the protein CAISEASGTEAFF.

In this sample, this clone turned up once. This chain links TRBV6-6 with TRBJ1-5, with TRBD1 identical over 9 bases. Trimming took 2 bases from V and 7 from J; bases not matched to a gene: 6. Germline values: CDR1 MNHNY, CDR2 SVGAGI (reference sequence). This CDR3 is built from 15 residues. The CDR3 sequence is CASSYPGQGGQPQHF. DNA for the CDR3: TGTGCCAGCAGTTACCCGGGACAGGGCGGACAGCCCCAGCATTTT.

This rearrangement joins TRBV10-1 to TRBJ2-7; D is uncertain. CDR3 length equals 12 residues. V lost 0 bases and J 1 base, leaving 1 base between the germline ends. Germline-derived CDR1 and CDR2 are WNHNN and SYGVQD (reference sequence). CDR3 loop: CASSESSYEQYF. In DNA, the CDR3 is TGCGCCAGCAGTGAGTCATCCTACGAGCAGTACTTC.